This entry lists 27 T cell receptor beta chains sequenced from one sample in a study of T cells in Graves' hyperthyroidism and ophthalmopathy (dated by TCRdb to about 2019). Libraries were built with multiplex PCR. TCRdb records Illumina HiSeq 2000 as the sequencer. TCR beta CDR3 regions were amplified from RNA transcripts. For the first round of RT-PCR on the TCR CDR3, the HTBI primer set was used together with the Qiagen OneStep RT-PCR kit. The public reads were reanalyzed by TCRdb: fastp trimming at Q25, MiXCR alignment, in-frame beta chains only. Duplicate CDR3 protein sequences are folded into a single record with the most common DNA and genes. This sample lists hundreds of thousands of distinct CDR3 sequences; roughly 15% were detected once. The ten top clones hold approximately 4.2% of the sample. Sequencing used blood. All receptors come from a woman between 40 and 50 years old with Graves' ophthalmopathy.

Ten or more counts support this clonotype. This rearrangement joins TRBV11-2 to TRBJ2-7; no clear D. Germline V gene lookup returns CDR1 SGHAT and CDR2 FQNNGV. V lost 1 base and J lost 7, with 11 bases in between. The CDR3 covers 13 residues. For the CDR3, the DNA is TGTGCCAGCAGCTTAGGGCAGAGGAGTGAGCAGTACTTC. It translates to CASSLGQRSEQYF.

This clonotype was observed at least ten times. The chain joins TRBV20-1 to TRBJ2-7; either TRBD1 or TRBD2 may supply D (6 bases each). V lost 6 bases to trimming and J lost 4 bases, with 16 bases between them. Germline loops: CDR1 DFQATT, CDR2 SNEGSKA (reference sequence). This CDR3 has 13 residues. In nucleotides, the CDR3 is TGCAGTGCCGGCGGGACATATAATTACGAGCAGTACTTC. This encodes CSAGGTYNYEQYF.

This clonotype was seen at least ten times. The V call is TRBV6-1, the J call TRBJ2-7, with D possibly TRBD2 on 6 matching bases. This CDR3 region has 14 residues. Germline V lookup: CDR1 MNHNS, CDR2 SASEGT. With 5 bases removed from V and 2 bases from J, the gap between germline ends came to 13 bases. The chain's CDR3 is CASSNRESAYEQYF. DNA for the CDR3: TGTGCCAGCAGTAATCGGGAGAGCGCCTACGAGCAGTACTTC.

V usage is TRBV12-3 or TRBV12-4 and J usage is TRBJ2-7; possible D gene TRBD1, 6 bases. CDR3 length equals 15 residues. V lost 8 bases and J lost 4, with 21 bases in between. The CDR3 here is CASSTGHSLGYEQYF. For the CDR3, the DNA is TGTGCCAGCTCGACGGGACATTCCCTGGGGTACGAGCAGTACTTC.

In this sample, this clonotype turned up a few times. The rearrangement uses TRBV2 and TRBJ2-2, with D tentatively TRBD2 (5 bases). This CDR3 is 15 amino acids long. Germline loops: CDR1 SNHLY, CDR2 FYNNEI. Deletions cut 4 bases from V and 4 bases from J, with 13 bases between. Written as DNA, the CDR3 is TGTGCCAGCAGTGCGGGGTTAGGAAGCACCGGGGAGCTGTTTTTT. As protein: CASSAGLGSTGELFF.

This clonotype was counted many times. V is TRBV11-1 and J is TRBJ2-5; 8 bases are shared with TRBD1. Trimming cost V 11 bases and J 4 bases; bases outside gene matches: 6. CDR3 length: 12 amino acids. CDR1 and CDR2 (germline): SGHAT, FQDESV (reference sequence). The CDR3 loop is CAAGDRRETQYF. CDR3 DNA: TGTGCCGCCGGGGACAGGCGAGAGACCCAGTACTTC.

This clonotype has a handful of counts. It may be a read error: a sequence one base away is much more abundant. V gene TRBV5-5 combines with J gene TRBJ2-2; 7 bases match TRBD1. The V gene end was trimmed by 3 bases and the J gene end by 4 bases; junction bases not matched to a gene: 3. CDR1 SGHKS and CDR2 YYEKEE come from the germline V gene (reference sequence). This CDR3 region has 14 residues. CDR3: CASSWGQITGELFF. In nucleotides, the CDR3 is TGTGCCAGCAGCTGGGGACAGATCACCGGGGAGCTGTTTTTT.

V is TRBV6-1 and J is TRBJ1-1; no clear D. The CDR3 loop spans 10 amino acids. V was shortened by 1 base and J by 11 bases, with 5 bases between the two germline ends. CDR1 MNHNS and CDR2 SASEGT come from the germline V gene. The CDR3 bases are TGTGCCAGCAGTGAAGGGGTCGCTTTCTTT. Residues: CASSEGVAFF.

In its sample, this clonotype was seen many times. The chain has TRBV19 and TRBJ2-5, with 10 nucleotides matching TRBD2. V gave up 2 bases and J gave up 5 bases; unmatched junction bases: 5. Germline-derived CDR1 and CDR2 are LNHDA and SQIVND (reference sequence). This CDR3 has 15 amino acids. CDR3 DNA: TGTGCCAGTAGTATATCGTCTAGCGGGAGTGAGACCCAGTACTTC. Encoded protein: CASSISSSGSETQYF.

This clonotype was found many times. The chain carries TRBV28 and TRBJ2-4; a weak D match, TRBD1 (6 bases). Per the germline V gene, CDR1 is MDHEN and CDR2 is SYDVKM. CDR3 size: 13 residues. The V end was cut by 4 bases, the J end by 13 bases, with 17 bases between. CDR3 residues: CASSYPGVHLQYF. The DNA for the CDR3 is TGTGCCAGCAGTTACCCAGGGGTTCATCTGCAGTACTTC.

This clonotype was seen ten or more times. The rearrangement links TRBV24-1 to TRBJ2-7; 9 bases are shared with TRBD2. The germline V gene encodes CDR1 KGHDR and CDR2 SFDVKD. The CDR3 is 13 amino acids. The ends lost 9 bases at V and 6 bases at J; junction bases unmatched: 8. The CDR3, as DNA: TGTGCCACCCAACGGACTAGCGCCGGCGAGCAGTACTTC. It encodes CATQRTSAGEQYF.

In this sample, this clonotype turned up many times. The chain has TRBV7-8 and TRBJ1-2; D unclear. CDR3 length: 13 amino acids. Trimming pared 8 bases from V and 1 base from J, leaving 11 bases between. Germline CDR1 is SGHVS and CDR2 is FQNEAQ. The CDR3 reads CASSSGYNYGYTF. Written as DNA, the CDR3 is TGTGCCAGCTCAAGTGGTTATAACTATGGCTACACCTTC.

The chain has TRBV5-1 and TRBJ2-5; TRBD2 matches at 10 bases. V lost 0 bases to trimming and J lost 5 bases; unmatched junction nucleotides: 7. The CDR3 sequence is 16 residues long. CDR1 SGHRS and CDR2 YFSETQ come from the germline V gene. DNA of the CDR3: TGCGCCAGCAGCTTGGCTGCTAGCGGGAGTTGGGAGACCCAGTACTTC. Protein sequence: CASSLAASGSWETQYF. Based on the CDR3 plus reference TRBV5-1 and TRBJ2-5, the full variable domain is KAGVTQTPRYLIKTRGQQVTLSCSPISGHRSVSWYQQTPGQGLQFLFEYFSETQRNKGNFPGRFSGRQFSNSRSEMNVSTLELGDSALYLCASSLAASGSWETQYFGPGTRLLVL.

This clonotype was recorded many times. The chain recombines TRBV20-1 with TRBJ2-7; tentatively, D is TRBD1 (5 bases). Germline V lookup: CDR1 DFQATT, CDR2 SNEGSKA (reference sequence). The CDR3 length is 15 residues. V was cut by 6 bases and J by 3 bases, with 21 bases left in between. The DNA of the CDR3 is TGCAGTGCCGACCTTGGGCAGGGTGGTAACTACGAGCAGTACTTC. It translates to CSADLGQGGNYEQYF.

This clonotype was detected only a few times. The chain combines TRBV5-5 with TRBJ1-1; D gene uncertain. V lost 2 bases and J lost 6, with 8 bases in between. Germline lookup yields CDR1 SGHKS and CDR2 YYEKEE (reference sequence). CDR3 length equals 12 residues. The CDR3 loop reads CASSFEGAEAFF. The CDR3, as DNA: TGTGCCAGCAGCTTTGAAGGTGCTGAAGCTTTCTTT.

This clonotype has a handful of counts. The V and J genes are TRBV7-2 and TRBJ2-7, with D unresolved. The CDR3 is made up of 13 amino acids. Per the germline V gene, CDR1 is SGHTA and CDR2 is FQGNSA. V lost 5 bases and J 3 bases, leaving 11 bases between the germline ends. The CDR3: CASSPYSDYEQYF. The DNA for the CDR3 is TGTGCCAGCAGCCCCTACTCTGACTACGAGCAGTACTTC.

This clonotype was recorded many times. The chain employs TRBV12-3 or TRBV12-4 and TRBJ2-2; D remains ambiguous. V was shortened by 6 bases and J by 6 bases, with 14 bases between the two germline ends. The CDR3 is made up of 14 amino acids. In DNA, the CDR3 is TGTGCCAGCAGGCCTCATAGTGCCCCCGGGGAGCTGTTTTTT. This sequence encodes CASRPHSAPGELFF.

V is TRBV24-1 and J is TRBJ2-5; possible D gene TRBD1, 6 bases. Trimming cost V 4 bases and J 2 bases, with 16 bases left between them. Germline CDR1 is KGHDR and CDR2 is SFDVKD. This CDR3 is built from 16 residues. The CDR3 here is CATSDPGEGYQETQYF. The CDR3 DNA reads as TGTGCCACCAGTGACCCAGGGGAAGGGTATCAAGAGACCCAGTACTTC.

This clonotype was seen at least ten times. This chain connects TRBV27 to TRBJ1-5; 8 bases map to TRBD1. Trimming cost V 6 bases and J 4 bases; bases outside gene matches: 5. Per the germline V gene, CDR1 is MNHEY and CDR2 is SMNVEV (reference sequence). The CDR3 runs to 14 residues. The CDR3 reads CASSRRQGNQPQHF. CDR3 coding DNA: TGTGCCAGCAGCCGACGACAGGGGAATCAGCCCCAGCATTTT.

This clonotype was counted ten times or more. This chain connects TRBV29-1 to TRBJ2-5, with TRBD2 matching 15 bases. V lost 6 bases and J lost 5; bases outside the gene matches: 7. Germline CDR1 and CDR2: SQVTM and ANQGSEA. The CDR3 has 15 residues. CDR3 DNA: TGCAGCGTGGGAGGACTAGCGGGAGGGCTGGAGACCCAGTACTTC. Translating gives CSVGGLAGGLETQYF.

J is TRBJ2-7 and V is TRBV6-1; perhaps D is TRBD1 or TRBD2 (5 bases each). The CDR3 has 15 amino acids. Germline V gene data show CDR1 as MNHNS and CDR2 as SASEGT. V was shortened by 5 bases and J by 3 bases, with 17 bases between the two germline ends. The CDR3 DNA reads as TGTGCCAGCAGTCATCCGGGACCTATCGGCTACGAGCAGTACTTC. This sequence encodes CASSHPGPIGYEQYF.

This clonotype was observed at least ten times. The chain recombines TRBV6-1 with TRBJ1-5, with D possibly being TRBD1 (6 bases). The CDR3 spans 15 residues. Trimming took 1 base from V and 2 from J, leaving 9 bases between them. Germline V lookup: CDR1 MNHNS, CDR2 SASEGT. In DNA form, the CDR3 reads TGTGCCAGCAGTGAAGGGGGGCAAGGCAATCAGCCCCAGCATTTT. It specifies CASSEGGQGNQPQHF.

Many counts were recorded for this clonotype. The rearrangement links TRBV4-3 to TRBJ2-5; the D gene is possibly TRBD1 (5 bases). Per the germline V gene, CDR1 is LGHNA and CDR2 is YSLEER. V lost 2 bases and J 4 bases, leaving 20 bases between the germline ends. CDR3 length: 17 amino acids. Here the CDR3 reads CASSQRIQGSGRETQYF. The CDR3 DNA follows: TGCGCCAGCAGCCAACGGATTCAGGGTAGTGGGCGAGAGACCCAGTACTTC.

The sample holds a few counts of this clonotype. This chain uses TRBV7-2 with TRBJ2-1, with 10 bases lining up with TRBD2. The length of the CDR3 is 15 residues. Looked up from germline, CDR1 is SGHTA and CDR2 is FQGNSA. J was trimmed by 8 bases and V by 0 bases; bases with no gene match: 4. For the CDR3, the DNA is TGTGCCAGCAGCTTAGCAGCGGGAGGGAGGGATGAGCAGTTCTTC. It translates to CASSLAAGGRDEQFF.

This clonotype was observed a handful of times. The chain carries TRBV5-1 and TRBJ2-6, with D possibly matching TRBD1 (6 bases). This CDR3 region has 16 residues. V was trimmed by 5 bases and J by 0 bases, leaving 12 bases between them. Germline V gene lookup returns CDR1 SGHRS and CDR2 YFSETQ. This CDR3 is CASRQGPSSGANVLTF. The CDR3 nucleotides read TGCGCCAGCAGACAGGGCCCAAGCTCTGGGGCCAACGTCCTGACTTTC.

This clonotype was detected ten times or more. The chain carries TRBV6-2 or TRBV6-3 and TRBJ2-5, with D possibly matching TRBD2 (6 bases). Germline CDR1 reads MNHEY; CDR2 reads SVGEGT. V lost 8 bases to trimming and J lost 1 base, with 17 bases between them. The length of the CDR3 is 15 residues. CDR3 nucleotides: TGTGCCAGCCAGAGGAGGGATGCCTTCCAAGAGACCCAGTACTTC. This codes for CASQRRDAFQETQYF.

CDR3 coding DNA: TGCGCCAGCGGACCTGCCGGGGCCAACGTCCTGACTTTC. Protein sequence: CASGPAGANVLTF. The chain has TRBV4-1 and TRBJ2-6; D unclear. Trimming stripped 8 bases from V and 4 bases from J, with 9 bases between. The CDR3 totals 13 residues. Germline V gene sequence: CDR1 MGHRA, CDR2 YSYEKL.